This T cell receptor beta chain was sequenced during a study of blood T cell repertoires in COVID-19. With V trimmed by 2 bases and J by 5 bases, 3 bases remained unmatched. This CDR3 has 15 amino acids. Per germline, CDR1 KGHDR and CDR2 SFDVKD. Generated by immunoSEQ multiplex PCR, the TCRdb table keeps only in-frame clones and is missing some. The sample holds 95,000 to 110,000 clones, around 90% seen once. The source of this sequence is a human donor in a cohort sampled during active COVID-19. Material: peripheral blood. The V call is TRBV24-1, the J call TRBJ2-3; 10 nucleotides agree with TRBD1. Written as DNA, the CDR3 is TGTGCCACCAGTGATTGGGACAGGGGTCAAGATACGCAGTATTTT. This gives the protein CATSDWDRGQDTQYF.